This TCR beta chain derives from a study of healthy donors' naive CD4 and CD8 T cells. Overall study findings and caveats: Reportedly, most V and J gene segments showed naive CD4+ versus CD8+ bias.

Trimming removed 6 bases from V and 3 bases from J, with 17 bases in between. Germline V lookup: CDR1 MNHNY, CDR2 SVGAGI (reference sequence). The CDR3 sequence is 16 residues long. This clonotype was counted only a few times. Its specificity is not known. TCR libraries were built from about 500 ng of total RNA by linear amplification. TCRdb recomputed calls from the reads with MiXCR, one row per CDR3 protein. Seen here are 180,000 or so distinct CDR3 sequences, 65% to 75% observed once, and the top ten hold roughly 2.4%. Sequencing input: naive CD4+ and CD8+ T cells sorted from blood, pooled from several donors. The gene calls are TRBV6-6 and TRBJ2-2, with a tentative D call TRBD2 (5 bases). The sequence derives from a pool of human donors in good health; the sample pools cells from several healthy donors. CDR3 residues: CASSLPGIEDTGELFF. CDR3 coding DNA: TGTGCCAGCAGCCTACCCGGGATAGAGGACACCGGGGAGCTGTTTTTT.